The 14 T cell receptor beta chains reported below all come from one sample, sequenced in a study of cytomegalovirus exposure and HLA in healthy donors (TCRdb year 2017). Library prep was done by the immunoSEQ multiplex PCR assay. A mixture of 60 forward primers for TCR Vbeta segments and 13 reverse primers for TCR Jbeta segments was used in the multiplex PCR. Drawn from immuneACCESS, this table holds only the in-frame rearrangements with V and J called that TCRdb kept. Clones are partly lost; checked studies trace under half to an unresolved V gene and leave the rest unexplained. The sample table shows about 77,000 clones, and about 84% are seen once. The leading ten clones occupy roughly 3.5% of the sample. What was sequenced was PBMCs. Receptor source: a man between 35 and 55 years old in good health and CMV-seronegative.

This CDR3 is CASSYNPQETQYF. CDR3 bases: TGTGCCAGCAGCTATAATCCCCAGGAGACCCAGTACTTC. This chain connects TRBV7-3 to TRBJ2-5; D gene uncertain. Trimming pared 4 bases from V and 5 bases from J, leaving 11 bases between. The CDR3 contains 13 residues. Germline values: CDR1 SGHTA, CDR2 FQGTGA.

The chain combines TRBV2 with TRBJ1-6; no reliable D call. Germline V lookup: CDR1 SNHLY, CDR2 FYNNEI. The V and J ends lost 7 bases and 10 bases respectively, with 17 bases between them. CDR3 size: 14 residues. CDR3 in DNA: TGTGCCAGCACCGGGATAGGTACCACATCACCCCTCCACTTT. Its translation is CASTGIGTTSPLHF.

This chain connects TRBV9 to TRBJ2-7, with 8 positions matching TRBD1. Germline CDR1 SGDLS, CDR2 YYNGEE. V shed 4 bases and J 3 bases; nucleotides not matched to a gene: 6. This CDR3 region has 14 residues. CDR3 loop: CASSLRQGNYEQYF. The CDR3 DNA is TGTGCCAGCAGCTTAAGACAGGGGAACTACGAGCAGTACTTC.

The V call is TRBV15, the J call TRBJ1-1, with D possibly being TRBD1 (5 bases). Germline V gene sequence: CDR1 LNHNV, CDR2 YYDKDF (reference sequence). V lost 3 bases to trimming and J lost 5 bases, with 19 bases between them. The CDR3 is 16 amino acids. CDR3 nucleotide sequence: TGTGCCACCAGCAGGGGGGGGTTTACCCCGGGAACTGAAGCTTTCTTT. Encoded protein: CATSRGGFTPGTEAFF.

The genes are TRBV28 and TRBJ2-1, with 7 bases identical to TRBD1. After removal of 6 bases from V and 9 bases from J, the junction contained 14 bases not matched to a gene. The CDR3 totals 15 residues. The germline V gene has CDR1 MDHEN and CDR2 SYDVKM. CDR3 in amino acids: CASSRRGYSQGEQFF. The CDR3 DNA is TGTGCCAGCAGCCGCAGGGGGTATAGTCAGGGTGAGCAGTTCTTC.

The CDR3 DNA sequence: TGCAGCGTTGAAGCAGGACTAGCGGAAGAGACCCAGTACTTC. Translated: CSVEAGLAEETQYF. This chain uses TRBV29-1 with TRBJ2-5; 10 bases fit TRBD2. From germline, CDR1 is SQVTM and CDR2 ANQGSEA. The CDR3 length is 14 residues. V shed 1 base, J shed 3 bases, and the junction held 2 bases outside the gene matches.

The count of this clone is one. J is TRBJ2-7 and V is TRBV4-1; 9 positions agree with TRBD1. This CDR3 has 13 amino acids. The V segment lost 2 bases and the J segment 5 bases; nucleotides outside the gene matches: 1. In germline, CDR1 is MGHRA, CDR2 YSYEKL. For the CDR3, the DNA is TGCGCCAGCAGCCAAAGACAGGGGGACGAGCAGTACTTC. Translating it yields CASSQRQGDEQYF.

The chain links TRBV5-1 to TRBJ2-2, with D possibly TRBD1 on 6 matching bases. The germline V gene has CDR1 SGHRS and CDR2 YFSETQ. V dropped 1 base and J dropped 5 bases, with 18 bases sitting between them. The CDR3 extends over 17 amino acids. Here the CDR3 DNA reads TGCGCCAGCAGCTTGTTCGCATTGGCAGGGGAAACCGGGGAGCTGTTTTTT. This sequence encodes CASSLFALAGETGELFF.

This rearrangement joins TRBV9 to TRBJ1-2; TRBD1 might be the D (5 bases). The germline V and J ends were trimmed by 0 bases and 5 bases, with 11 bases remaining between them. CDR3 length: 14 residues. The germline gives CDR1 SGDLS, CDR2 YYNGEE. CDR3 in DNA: TGTGCCAGCAGCGTAGTTGGGGGGGGATATGGCTACACCTTC. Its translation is CASSVVGGGYGYTF.

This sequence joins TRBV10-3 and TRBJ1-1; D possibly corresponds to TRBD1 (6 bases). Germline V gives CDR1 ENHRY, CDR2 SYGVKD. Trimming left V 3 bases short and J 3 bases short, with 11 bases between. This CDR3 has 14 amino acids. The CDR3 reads CAISETGKDTEAFF. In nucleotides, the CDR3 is TGTGCCATCAGTGAAACAGGGAAGGACACTGAAGCTTTCTTT.

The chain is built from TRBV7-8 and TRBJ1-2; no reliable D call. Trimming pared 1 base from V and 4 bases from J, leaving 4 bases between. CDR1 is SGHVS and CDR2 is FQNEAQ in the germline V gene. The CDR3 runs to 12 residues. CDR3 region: CASSLDSYGYTF. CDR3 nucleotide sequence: TGTGCCAGCAGCTTAGACAGCTATGGCTACACCTTC.

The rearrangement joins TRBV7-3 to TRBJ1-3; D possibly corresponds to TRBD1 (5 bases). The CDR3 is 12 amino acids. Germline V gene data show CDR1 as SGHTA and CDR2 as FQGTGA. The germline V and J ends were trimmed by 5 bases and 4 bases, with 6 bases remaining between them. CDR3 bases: TGTGCCAGCAGCCCAGGGGGAAACACCATATATTTT. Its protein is CASSPGGNTIYF.

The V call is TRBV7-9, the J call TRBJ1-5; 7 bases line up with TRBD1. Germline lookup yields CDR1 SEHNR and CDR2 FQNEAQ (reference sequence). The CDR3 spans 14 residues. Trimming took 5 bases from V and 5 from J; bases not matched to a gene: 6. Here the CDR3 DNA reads TGTGCCAGCAGCCGAGGGGGCTTGGATCAGCCCCAGCATTTT. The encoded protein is CASSRGGLDQPQHF.

The chain's CDR3 is CASSLLGGQGGYTF. CDR3 DNA sequence: TGTGCCAGCAGTCTCCTCGGGGGTCAGGGTGGCTACACCTTC. This chain uses TRBV6-5 with TRBJ1-2; a possible D gene is TRBD1 (5 bases). Germline V CDR1 and CDR2: MNHEY, SVGAGI. CDR3 size: 14 residues. Deletions cut 5 bases from V and 7 bases from J, with 17 bases between.